Listed here is a single T cell receptor (beta chain). The length of the CDR3 is 17 residues. Trimming removed 4 bases from V and 1 base from J; junction bases left unmatched: 6. The germline V gene encodes CDR1 KGHDR and CDR2 SFDVKD. One entry per CDR3 protein, called by TCRdb with MiXCR from the 5' RACE reads. The sample contains around 5,600 distinct CDR3 sequences, approximately 40% of which appear only once. Specimen: memory CD4+ T cells sorted from blood. Regarding subset: memory CD4+ T cells, CD4+CD45RO+CD25-. This chain connects TRBV24-1 to TRBJ2-2; 9 bases line up with TRBD1. The clonotype was recovered from a female donor with breast cancer. This CDR3 reads CATSDTYRGLNTGELFF. CDR3 nucleotides: TGTGCCACCAGTGACACCTACAGGGGGCTGAACACCGGGGAGCTGTTTTTT.